Sequencing of this TCR beta chain was carried out in a study of cytomegalovirus exposure and HLA in healthy donors. Study context: Samples from HLA-typed donors yielded 65 million to 90 million unique TCRs in an early data release. Broader study findings: It was taken for granted in presence/absence analyses that sequencing depth across donors was roughly uniform. Later analysis associated a missense DCLRE1C variant with TCR beta V- and J-gene trimming.

Trimming removed 0 bases from V and 2 bases from J; junction bases left unmatched: 0. CDR1 and CDR2 from the germline V gene are SGHRS and YFSETQ. The CDR3 sequence is 15 residues long. PCR amplification relied on 60 Vbeta primers (plus 13 Jbeta primers). Clones were sequenced by immunoSEQ multiplex PCR, and TCRdb holds only the in-frame ones, with some missing. Of over 100,000 clones listed, over 80% are singletons. This clone was observed a handful of times. What it binds is not known. Other DNA sequences within the sample encode an identical CDR3. Sequencing input: PBMCs. V gene TRBV5-1 combines with J gene TRBJ1-2; 11 nucleotides align to TRBD1. This receptor was taken from a man in his forties or fifties in good health and CMV-seronegative. The CDR3 coding sequence is TGCGCCAGCAGCTTGGGGACAGGGGGCAACTATGGCTACACCTTC. It codes for CASSLGTGGNYGYTF.